Included here is one T cell receptor (beta chain) sequence, with context. Its matching antigen is unknown. These data belong to a study of beta chain features in type 1 diabetes. Study-wide results and caveats: Shortening of TCRB CDR3s, moderate but significant, appeared in all four CD4+ subsets of Type 1 diabetes patients.

Per the germline V gene, CDR1 is MGHDK and CDR2 is SYGVNS. The germline V and J ends were trimmed by 0 bases and 6 bases, with 12 bases remaining between them. The CDR3 has 16 amino acids. Expressed TCRB transcripts got sequenced, as all isolated RNA was reverse transcribed. Generated by immunoSEQ multiplex PCR, the TCRdb table keeps only in-frame clones and is missing some. The sample holds some 110,000 clones, over 15% seen once. Via the markers CD45RO/CCR7/CD25/CD127/CD95/CD27, stem cell-like memory, regulatory, central memory and naive CD4+ cells were sorted. The rearrangement uses TRBV25-1 and TRBJ1-6; D call uncertain. Material: central memory CD4+ T cells from blood. The source of this sequence is a man under 40 with type 1 diabetes. The CDR3 DNA reads as TGTGCCAGCAGTGAATATTCCATAGGAGGTAATTCACCCCTCCACTTT. Translation gives CASSEYSIGGNSPLHF.